The 9 T cell receptor beta chains in this list originate from one sample, sequenced in a study of beta chain features in type 1 diabetes. Expressed TCRB transcripts were sequenced because the entire RNA isolate underwent reverse transcription. The repertoire was sequenced with immunoSEQ multiplex PCR; TCRdb's copy has only in-frame clones and lacks some. The sample records hundreds of thousands of clones, roughly 15% being singletons. The sequenced material came from naive CD4+ T cells from blood. Receptors originate from a woman aged 18 to 35 in good health.

On this clone itself: Other DNA sequences of this sample code for an identical CDR3. This rearrangement joins TRBV18 to TRBJ2-5, with 11 bases fitting TRBD2. Losses at the gene ends were 4 bases for V and 2 bases for J; bases not matched to a gene: 0. Germline CDR1 is KGHSH and CDR2 is LQKENI. This CDR3 comprises 14 residues. CDR3 region: CASSRLAGQETQYF. The CDR3, as DNA: TGTGCCAGCTCACGACTAGCGGGACAAGAGACCCAGTACTTC.

This clone was counted only a few times. This rearrangement joins TRBV13 to TRBJ1-4; the match to TRBD1 covers 7 bases. This CDR3 comprises 16 residues. V lost 4 bases and J lost 6; bases outside the gene matches: 11. Germline CDR1 reads PRHDT; CDR2 reads FYEKMQ (reference sequence). The CDR3: CASSSTLTGLDEKLFF. Written as DNA, the CDR3 is TGTGCCAGCAGCTCAACCCTGACAGGGCTGGATGAAAAACTGTTTTTT.

This clone has more than one count but fewer than ten. The chain is built from TRBV15 and TRBJ1-1; no clear D. The V and J ends lost 1 base and 5 bases respectively, with 11 bases between them. The CDR3 is made up of 14 amino acids. Germline-derived CDR1 and CDR2 are LNHNV and YYDKDF (reference sequence). The CDR3 nucleotides are TGTGCCACCAGCAGAGTGGAGGGAAATACTGAAGCTTTCTTT. Its translation is CATSRVEGNTEAFF.

This clone was seen a few times. The chain carries TRBV27 and TRBJ2-7; TRBD1 might be the D (5 bases). CDR1 MNHEY and CDR2 SMNVEV come from the germline V gene (reference sequence). Trimming took off 2 bases at V and 2 bases at J, with 16 bases between the two ends. This CDR3 has 16 amino acids. For the CDR3, the DNA is TGTGCCAGCAGTTTAATCCGCAGGACAACGCCCTACGAGCAGTACTTC. It encodes CASSLIRRTTPYEQYF.

The rearrangement links TRBV4-1 to TRBJ2-7; D remains unclear. With 1 base removed from V and 1 base from J, the gap between germline ends came to 14 bases. The CDR3 spans 16 residues. The germline V gene has CDR1 MGHRA and CDR2 YSYEKL. The CDR3: CASSQGRIGASYEQYF. In nucleotides, the CDR3 is TGCGCCAGCAGCCAAGGTAGAATAGGAGCATCCTACGAGCAGTACTTC.

The V gene is TRBV18, the J gene TRBJ2-7; maybe TRBD2 (5 bases). The CDR3 loop spans 16 amino acids. Germline CDR1 is KGHSH and CDR2 is LQKENI. V was shortened by 2 bases and J by 0 bases, with 14 bases between the two germline ends. The CDR3 coding sequence is TGTGCCAGCTCACCAGAATACGGGGAGCTCTCCTACGAGCAGTACTTC. It codes for CASSPEYGELSYEQYF.

The chain carries TRBV5-5 and TRBJ2-1; 10 bases map to TRBD2. This CDR3 has 16 amino acids. Germline V gives CDR1 SGHKS, CDR2 YYEKEE (reference sequence). V dropped 2 bases and J dropped 6; count of bases not matched to a gene: 8. CDR3 loop: CASSFLTSGIGNEQFF. CDR3 sequence (DNA): TGTGCCAGCAGCTTTCTTACTAGCGGGATCGGCAATGAGCAGTTCTTC.

This clone turned up a few times. The V and J genes are TRBV18 and TRBJ2-7; perhaps TRBD1 as D (6 bases). The CDR3 length is 14 residues. V was clipped by 2 bases and J by 3 bases, with 11 bases between them. Germline CDR1 is KGHSH and CDR2 is LQKENI. CDR3 DNA: TGTGCCAGCTCACCAAGAACAGGGTTCTACGAGCAGTACTTC. Its translation: CASSPRTGFYEQYF. The full variable domain, completed using reference TRBV18 and TRBJ2-7, is NAGVMQNPRHLVRRRGQEARLRCSPMKGHSHVYWYRQLPEEGLKFMVYLQKENIIDESGMPKERFSAEFPKEGPSILRIQQVVRGDSAAYFCASSPRTGFYEQYFGPGTRLTVT.

In this sample, this clone turned up a few times. The V and J genes are TRBV9 and TRBJ2-3, with D possibly matching TRBD2 (7 bases). Germline V gene data show CDR1 as SGDLS and CDR2 as YYNGEE. Deletions cut 6 bases from V and 2 bases from J, with 16 bases between. The CDR3 totals 15 residues. CDR3 sequence (DNA): TGTGCCAGCAAGGGGGGGACATACGACACAGATACGCAGTATTTT. Protein: CASKGGTYDTDTQYF.